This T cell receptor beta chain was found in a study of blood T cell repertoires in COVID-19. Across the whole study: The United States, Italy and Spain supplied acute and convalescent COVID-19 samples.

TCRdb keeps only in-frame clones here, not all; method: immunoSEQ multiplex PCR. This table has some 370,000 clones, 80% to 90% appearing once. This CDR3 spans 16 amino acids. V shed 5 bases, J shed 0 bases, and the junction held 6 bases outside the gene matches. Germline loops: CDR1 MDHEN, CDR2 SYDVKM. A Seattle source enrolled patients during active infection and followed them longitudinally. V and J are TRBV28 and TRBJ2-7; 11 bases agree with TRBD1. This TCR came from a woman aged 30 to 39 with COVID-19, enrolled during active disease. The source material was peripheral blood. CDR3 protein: CASSPGQGVVSYEQYF. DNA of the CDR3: TGTGCCAGCAGTCCGGGACAGGGGGTTGTCTCCTACGAGCAGTACTTC.